A single sample gave rise to the 28 T cell receptor beta chains below, sequenced in a study of response to subunit inactivated influenza vaccine. A single record per CDR3 protein comes from TCRdb applying MiXCR to the RT-PCR reads. The sample yields roughly 700,000 distinct CDR3 sequences, around 13% seen once. The starting material was PBMCs from blood, obtained roughly 15 days before vaccination. Receptor source: a man aged 50-59 years who received an inactivated influenza vaccine.

The chain couples TRBV20-1 to TRBJ2-3; the D gene is possibly TRBD1 (5 bases). Trimming took 1 base from V and 6 from J, leaving 8 bases between them. CDR1 DFQATT and CDR2 SNEGSKA come from the germline V gene (reference sequence). This CDR3 contains 12 residues. CDR3 in DNA: TGCAGTGCTAGAGCAGGGTGGGATACGCAGTATTTT. Its translation: CSARAGWDTQYF.

This clonotype was observed a few times. The chain uses TRBV5-6 and TRBJ2-1; D call uncertain. V was shortened by 0 bases and J by 0 bases, with 10 bases between the two germline ends. CDR3 size: 16 residues. Germline assignment: CDR1 SGHDT and CDR2 YYEEEE. The chain's CDR3 is CASSLEYLSSYNEQFF. The CDR3 DNA is TGTGCCAGCAGCTTGGAGTACCTTAGCTCCTACAATGAGCAGTTCTTC.

This clonotype was recorded at least ten times. The chain joins TRBV5-6 to TRBJ1-2; no definite D call. Germline V gives CDR1 SGHDT, CDR2 YYEEEE. The CDR3 covers 14 residues. Trimming left V 1 base short and J 1 base short, with 8 bases between. CDR3 sequence reads: CASSLRAGNYGYTF. The CDR3 DNA is TGTGCCAGCAGCTTGCGGGCTGGTAACTATGGCTACACCTTC.

In this sample, this clonotype turned up a few times. The chain recombines TRBV7-2 with TRBJ2-2; 7 nucleotides line up with TRBD1. The CDR3 covers 16 residues. Per germline, CDR1 SGHTA and CDR2 FQGNSA. The V segment lost 6 bases and the J segment 1 base; nucleotides outside the gene matches: 8. The CDR3 reads CASRRGPDGNTGELFF. The CDR3 region has the DNA TGTGCCAGCAGAAGGGGGCCGGACGGGAACACCGGGGAGCTGTTTTTT.

CDR3 amino acids: CASSYGNSGDTGELFF. In nucleotides, the CDR3 is TGCGCCAGCAGCTACGGGAATTCGGGGGACACCGGGGAGCTGTTTTTT. This chain links TRBV5-1 with TRBJ2-2, with D possibly matching TRBD2 (6 bases). The CDR3 covers 16 residues. Trimming took off 3 bases at V and 3 bases at J, with 15 bases between the two ends. Per germline, CDR1 SGHRS and CDR2 YFSETQ.

J is TRBJ2-1 and V is TRBV7-2, with 9 bases fitting TRBD2. Germline V lookup: CDR1 SGHTA, CDR2 FQGNSA. The CDR3 has 16 amino acids. V was pared by 5 bases and J by 4 bases, with 9 bases of the junction left unmatched. CDR3 sequence (DNA): TGTGCCAGCAGCCATCGGGCGGGAGGGCCGTACAATGAGCAGTTCTTC. It yields the protein CASSHRAGGPYNEQFF.

This sequence joins TRBV20-1 and TRBJ2-7; TRBD2 matches 7 bases. With V trimmed by 1 base and J by 4 bases, 4 bases remained unmatched. Germline loops: CDR1 DFQATT, CDR2 SNEGSKA (reference sequence). The CDR3 loop spans 13 amino acids. The CDR3 is CSARGGEGYEQYF. The CDR3 DNA reads TGCAGTGCTAGAGGGGGGGAGGGGTACGAGCAGTACTTC.

The rearrangement links TRBV7-2 to TRBJ1-5; D is perhaps TRBD1 (5 bases). The germline CDR1 and CDR2 sequences are SGHTA and FQGNSA. The V end was cut by 3 bases, the J end by 0 bases, with 9 bases between. This CDR3 has 15 residues. The CDR3 DNA sequence: TGTGCCAGCAGCTTCGTCCAGGGTAGCAATCAGCCCCAGCATTTT. This encodes CASSFVQGSNQPQHF.

The sample holds many counts of this clonotype. The DNA of the CDR3 is TGTGCCAGCAGCCAAGATTTGGCAGGCCTCCGGGAGCAGTTCTTC. This sequence encodes CASSQDLAGLREQFF. The chain joins TRBV4-2 to TRBJ2-1, with unresolved D. Germline V gene lookup returns CDR1 LGHNA and CDR2 YNFKEQ. Between the trimmed V and J ends, which lost 0 bases and 10 bases, there was a span of 16 bases. CDR3 size: 15 residues.

Only a few counts were recorded for this clonotype. The CDR3 loop reads CASSLDMGGVYSYEQYF. The CDR3 nucleotides are TGTGCCAGCAGCTTAGATATGGGCGGGGTTTACTCCTACGAGCAGTACTTC. This chain joins TRBV7-9 and TRBJ2-7, with D possibly being TRBD2 (6 bases). The V end lost 1 base, the J end lost 0 bases, and 16 bases lay between the germline ends. The CDR3 runs 17 residues. Germline V CDR1 and CDR2: SEHNR, FQNEAQ (reference sequence). Drawing the rest from reference TRBV7-9 and TRBJ2-7, the complete variable domain is DTGVSQNPRHKITKRGQNVTFRCDPISEHNRLYWYRQTLGQGPEFLTYFQNEAQLEKSRLLSDRFSAERPKGSFSTLEIQRTEQGDSAMYLCASSLDMGGVYSYEQYFGPGTRLTVT.

This clonotype has only a few counts. The chain links TRBV5-1 to TRBJ1-6; 9 nucleotides match TRBD1. Germline V lookup: CDR1 SGHRS, CDR2 YFSETQ. The CDR3 sequence is 16 residues long. The V gene end was trimmed by 4 bases and the J gene end by 7 bases; junction bases not matched to a gene: 9. The DNA for the CDR3 is TGCGCCAGCAGCCTGGACGCCGGGACAGGGAATTCACCCCTCCACTTT. Translating it yields CASSLDAGTGNSPLHF.

This clonotype was seen ten or more times. The V call is TRBV12-3 or TRBV12-4, the J call TRBJ1-1; no firm D call. The CDR3 length is 16 residues. V was pared by 3 bases and J by 4 bases, with 18 bases between. CDR3 region: CASSFRQGLRLTEAFF. For the CDR3, the DNA is TGTGCCAGCAGTTTCCGTCAAGGTCTGAGGCTCACTGAAGCTTTCTTT.

The chain carries TRBV6-2 or TRBV6-3 and TRBJ2-2, with D unresolved. Germline assignment: CDR1 MNHEY and CDR2 SVGEGT. CDR3 length equals 12 residues. V lost 10 bases to trimming and J lost 5 bases, with 11 bases between them. CDR3 in amino acids: CAISPGTGELFF. DNA of the CDR3: TGTGCCATCTCGCCAGGTACCGGGGAGCTGTTTTTT.

This clonotype was recorded a few times. J is TRBJ2-6 and V is TRBV13; either TRBD1 or TRBD2 may supply D (5 bases each). V was clipped by 4 bases and J by 6 bases, with 10 bases between them. Germline CDR1 reads PRHDT; CDR2 reads FYEKMQ (reference sequence). This CDR3 has 14 residues. The CDR3 loop is CASSSSGTANVLTF. Here the CDR3 DNA reads TGTGCCAGCAGCTCATCCGGGACGGCCAACGTCCTGACTTTC. Full variable domain (outside the CDR3, taken from reference TRBV13 and TRBJ2-6): AAGVIQSPRHLIKEKRETATLKCYPIPRHDTVYWYQQGPGQDPQFLISFYEKMQSDKGSIPDRFSAQQFSDYHSELNMSSLELGDSALYFCASSSSGTANVLTFGAGSRLTVL.

This clonotype has only a few counts. The rearrangement uses TRBV4-2 and TRBJ2-5; a possible D gene is TRBD2 (7 bases). Germline CDR1 reads LGHNA; CDR2 reads YNFKEQ. Trimming removed 0 bases at V and 7 bases at J, with 15 bases between. This CDR3 has 15 amino acids. Here the CDR3 reads CASSQDGGGGGTQYF. Here the CDR3 DNA reads TGTGCCAGCAGCCAAGATGGGGGGGGCGGTGGGACCCAGTACTTC.

This clonotype was counted many times. The genes are TRBV12-3 or TRBV12-4 and TRBJ1-1, with no clear D. Trimming cost V 6 bases and J 1 base, with 9 bases left between them. This CDR3 has 13 residues. CDR3 loop: CASSPHGNTEAFF. As DNA, the CDR3 is TGTGCCAGCAGCCCTCATGGGAACACTGAAGCTTTCTTT.

Only a few counts were recorded for this clonotype. The genes are TRBV5-1 and TRBJ2-1; D might be TRBD1 or TRBD2, each matching 5 bases. Per germline, CDR1 SGHRS and CDR2 YFSETQ. Deletions cut 4 bases from V and 5 bases from J, with 16 bases between. The CDR3 length is 15 residues. The CDR3 is CASSAGTAFNNEQFF. The CDR3 DNA sequence: TGCGCCAGCAGCGCCGGGACGGCGTTTAACAATGAGCAGTTCTTC.

The V gene is TRBV6-2 or TRBV6-3, the J gene TRBJ1-1; D is perhaps TRBD1 (5 bases). Trimming took 4 bases from V and 3 from J, leaving 12 bases between them. Germline values: CDR1 MNHEY, CDR2 SVGEGT. This CDR3 region has 14 residues. The CDR3 sequence is CASSSDGAHTEAFF. The CDR3 DNA follows: TGTGCCAGCAGTTCGGATGGGGCCCACACTGAAGCTTTCTTT.

This clonotype has just a few counts. This chain uses TRBV5-1 with TRBJ2-4; no clear D gene. The germline V and J ends were trimmed by 3 bases and 2 bases, with 15 bases remaining between them. CDR1 is SGHRS, CDR2 YFSETQ, per germline. CDR3 length: 16 amino acids. DNA for the CDR3: TGCGCCAGCAGCTCAAAACCAGGTTTCTCCAAAAACATTCAGTACTTC. This gives the protein CASSSKPGFSKNIQYF. Together with reference TRBV5-1 and TRBJ2-4, the CDR3 gives the full variable domain: KAGVTQTPRYLIKTRGQQVTLSCSPISGHRSVSWYQQTPGQGLQFLFEYFSETQRNKGNFPGRFSGRQFSNSRSEMNVSTLELGDSALYLCASSSKPGFSKNIQYFGAGTRLSVL.

This clonotype was seen more than once but under ten times. The gene calls are TRBV6-1 and TRBJ2-3; 9 bases line up with TRBD1. Germline V gene lookup returns CDR1 MNHNS and CDR2 SASEGT. This CDR3 region has 14 residues. Trimming at V came to 7 bases and at J to 1 base, leaving 3 bases not matched to a gene. CDR3 protein: CASTRDRGTDTQYF. CDR3 bases: TGTGCCAGCACCCGGGACAGGGGCACAGATACGCAGTATTTT.

The chain joins TRBV20-1 to TRBJ1-5; TRBD1 agrees at 7 bases. Germline CDR1 is DFQATT and CDR2 is SNEGSKA (reference sequence). Trimming at V came to 3 bases and at J to 4 bases, leaving 6 bases not matched to a gene. The CDR3 runs 14 residues. As DNA, the CDR3 is TGCAGTGCTAGTCGGGACAGCGGTAATCAGCCCCAGCATTTT. Protein: CSASRDSGNQPQHF.

In its sample, this clonotype was seen a few times. The rearrangement joins TRBV7-2 to TRBJ2-2; D perhaps matches TRBD2 (5 bases). The V end was cut by 1 base, the J end by 6 bases, with 12 bases between. Germline assignment: CDR1 SGHTA and CDR2 FQGNSA. The CDR3 contains 15 residues. This chain's CDR3 is CASSLDSSGSGELFF. CDR3 coding DNA: TGTGCCAGCAGCTTAGACTCCAGCGGTTCCGGGGAGCTGTTTTTT.

This clonotype was counted between two and nine times. V gene TRBV24-1 combines with J gene TRBJ1-2; D gene unclear. Trimming shortened V by 2 bases and J by 5 bases, and 5 bases separated the two germline ends. CDR3 length equals 12 residues. Germline V lookup: CDR1 KGHDR, CDR2 SFDVKD. This CDR3 reads CATSDSKYGYTF. In DNA, the CDR3 is TGTGCCACCAGTGATTCCAAATATGGCTACACCTTC.

V usage is TRBV12-3 or TRBV12-4 and J usage is TRBJ2-1; 11 nucleotides agree with TRBD2. The CDR3 runs to 13 residues. The J segment lost 15 bases and the V segment lost 5 bases, leaving 9 bases of the junction unmatched. The CDR3 DNA follows: TGTGCCAGCAGTCCACTAGCGGGAGAGAGTCGGTTCTTC. It yields the protein CASSPLAGESRFF.

The chain couples TRBV4-2 to TRBJ2-2, with a weak D call TRBD2 (7 bases). The CDR3 has 15 amino acids. Trimming removed 1 base at V and 5 bases at J, with 11 bases between. Per germline, CDR1 LGHNA and CDR2 YNFKEQ. As DNA, the CDR3 is TGTGCCAGCAGCCAAGTTCGGGGGGCTACCGGGGAGCTGTTTTTT. It is translated as CASSQVRGATGELFF.

The table lists this clonotype with a few counts. The J gene is TRBJ2-2, the V gene TRBV29-1; unclear D gene. CDR1 SQVTM and CDR2 ANQGSEA come from the germline V gene. The CDR3 is 14 amino acids. Trimming removed 4 bases from V and 0 bases from J, with 9 bases in between. CDR3 sequence: CSVGDKANTGELFF. DNA for the CDR3: TGCAGCGTTGGCGACAAGGCGAACACCGGGGAGCTGTTTTTT.

This clonotype appeared a few times. The chain links TRBV6-1 to TRBJ2-1; either TRBD1 or TRBD2 may fit D (5 bases each). Germline values: CDR1 MNHNS, CDR2 SASEGT. CDR3 length equals 16 residues. V was clipped by 6 bases and J by 4 bases, with 19 bases between them. CDR3 DNA sequence: TGTGCCAGCAGATCCCGGGTTGGGGGAGAATACAATGAGCAGTTCTTC. It translates to CASRSRVGGEYNEQFF.

The V gene is TRBV4-3, the J gene TRBJ1-6, with D uncertain. In germline, CDR1 is LGHNA, CDR2 YSLEER. V was cut by 0 bases and J by 0 bases, with 12 bases left in between. This CDR3 has 18 amino acids. CDR3 coding DNA: TGCGCCAGCAGCCAAGATATTGCGGTTAGCTCCTATAATTCACCCCTCCACTTT. Protein: CASSQDIAVSSYNSPLHF.